This entry describes one T cell receptor (beta chain). Clones were sequenced by immunoSEQ multiplex PCR, and TCRdb holds only the in-frame ones, with some missing. Found here are about 250,000 clones, approximately 80% of them singletons; the top ten hold nearly 9%. This specimen belongs to a study of blood T cell repertoires in COVID-19. Whole-study context: Sites in the United States, Italy and Spain provided acute and convalescent COVID-19 samples.

Germline V CDR1 and CDR2: LGHDT, YNNKEL (reference sequence). V was clipped by 1 base and J by 7 bases; unmatched bases: 3. The CDR3 extends over 14 amino acids. The sample comprised peripheral blood. The sequence was collected from a man of 80 years or more with acute or convalescent COVID-19. V and J are TRBV3-1 (or the pseudogene TRBV3-2) and TRBJ2-3; 9 nucleotides align to TRBD2. DNA of the CDR3: TGTGCCAGCAGCCAAGTTGCGGGGGGGAATACGCAGTATTTT. As protein: CASSQVAGGNTQYF.